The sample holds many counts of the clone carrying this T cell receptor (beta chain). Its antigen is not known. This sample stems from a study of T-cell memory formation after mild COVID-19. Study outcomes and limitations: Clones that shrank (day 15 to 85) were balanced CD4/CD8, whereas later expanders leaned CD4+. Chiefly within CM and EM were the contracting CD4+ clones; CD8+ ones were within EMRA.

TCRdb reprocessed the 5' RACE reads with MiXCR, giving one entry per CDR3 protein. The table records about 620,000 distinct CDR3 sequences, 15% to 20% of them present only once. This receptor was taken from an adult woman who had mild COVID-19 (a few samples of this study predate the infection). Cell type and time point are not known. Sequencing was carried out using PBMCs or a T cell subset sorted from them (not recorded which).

CDR3 sequence: CASSLVASGGNEQFF. CDR3 in DNA: TGTGCCAGCAGCTTAGTCGCTAGCGGAGGCAATGAGCAGTTCTTC. The chain links TRBV7-9 to TRBJ2-1, with 7 bases aligning to TRBD2. The CDR3 contains 15 residues. Germline V lookup: CDR1 SEHNR, CDR2 FQNEAQ (reference sequence). The V gene end was trimmed by 1 base and the J gene end by 6 bases; junction bases not matched to a gene: 6.